This passage covers 14 T cell receptor beta chains from one sample sequenced in a study of T cells in Graves' hyperthyroidism and ophthalmopathy. The TCR beta CDR3 regions underwent amplification using RNA transcripts as the source. When the TCR CDR3 underwent first-round RT-PCR, the HTBI primer set was used. Each CDR3 protein gets one entry after TCRdb re-called the multiplex PCR reads with MiXCR. This sample has about 550,000 distinct CDR3 sequences; less than 25% occur once, and the top ten carry around 27%. Input material: blood. These receptors were collected from a man younger than 35 with Graves' hyperthyroidism.

Comment on this clonotype: Mismatch with germline at one junction end may stem from a read error. This chain joins TRBV2 and TRBJ1-1, with D perhaps matching TRBD1 (6 bases). The germline gives CDR1 SNHLY, CDR2 FYNNEI. The CDR3 contains 13 residues. The CDR3 sequence: CAGQRVRGTDAFF. In DNA form, the CDR3 reads TGTGCCGGCCAGCGGGTCAGGGGCACTGATGCTTTCTTT.

J is TRBJ2-7 and V is TRBV9, with TRBD1 identical over 8 bases. The CDR3 spans 15 residues. CDR1 is SGDLS and CDR2 is YYNGEE in the germline V gene. Germline trimming cut 4 bases from V and 5 bases from J; bases unmatched to any gene: 11. CDR3 coding DNA: TGTGCCAGCAGCATAGACGCAGGGGGCTGGAACGAGCAGTACTTC. This encodes CASSIDAGGWNEQYF.

The chain has TRBV6-1 and TRBJ2-7; 11 bases fit TRBD1. CDR1 MNHNS and CDR2 SASEGT come from the germline V gene. J gave up 7 bases and V 9 bases, and 14 bases lay outside the gene matches. The CDR3 sequence is 15 residues long. CDR3 loop: CASLLPGTGGSEQYF. The DNA of the CDR3 is TGTGCCAGTCTTTTACCCGGGACAGGGGGTTCTGAGCAGTACTTC.

This clonotype showed up just a few times. A read error may be the cause here, since a much bigger clone is one base away. The chain is built from TRBV13 and TRBJ1-1, with 9 bases identical to TRBD1. Germline values: CDR1 PRHDT, CDR2 FYEKMQ (reference sequence). After removal of 5 bases from V and 4 bases from J, the junction contained 5 bases not matched to a gene. This CDR3 has 14 residues. The CDR3 is CASSLGTGITEAFF. The CDR3 DNA reads TGTGCCAGCAGCCTCGGGACAGGGATCACTGAAGCTTTCTTT.

This clonotype showed up many times. J is TRBJ2-7 and V is TRBV12-3 or TRBV12-4; D may be TRBD1 (6 bases). The V end lost 5 bases, the J end lost 1 base, and 9 bases lay between the germline ends. The CDR3 contains 13 residues. This chain's CDR3 is CASSAGQSYEQYF. As DNA, the CDR3 is TGTGCCAGCAGTGCCGGACAGTCCTACGAGCAGTACTTC.

Many counts were recorded for this clonotype. The rearrangement links TRBV6-5 to TRBJ1-3; tentative D call: TRBD1 (5 bases). The germline CDR1 and CDR2 sequences are MNHEY and SVGAGI. V lost 1 base, J lost 3 bases, and 13 bases lay in between. This CDR3 is built from 16 residues. The CDR3 region has the DNA TGTGCCAGCAGTTACTTCCAGGGTGTGGGTGGAAACACCATATATTTT. Translated, it gives CASSYFQGVGGNTIYF.

This clonotype was seen more than once but under ten times. This chain connects TRBV12-3 or TRBV12-4 to TRBJ1-2; maybe TRBD1 (6 bases). The CDR3 is made up of 16 amino acids. The V end lost 5 bases, the J end lost 6 bases, and 22 bases lay between the germline ends. This CDR3 reads CASSKQGFLSSNGYTF. For the CDR3, the DNA is TGTGCCAGCAGTAAACAGGGTTTCCTTTCTTCGAATGGCTACACCTTC.

This clonotype appeared many times. This chain joins TRBV20-1 and TRBJ1-3, with unresolved D. The germline V gene encodes CDR1 DFQATT and CDR2 SNEGSKA (reference sequence). Deletions cut 6 bases from V and 3 bases from J, with 12 bases between. The CDR3 has 13 amino acids. CDR3 in amino acids: CSARSGFGNTIYF. CDR3 bases: TGCAGTGCCCGTTCTGGGTTTGGAAACACCATATATTTT.

This clonotype came up many times. This rearrangement joins TRBV27 to TRBJ2-7; D is unclear. Germline CDR1 and CDR2: MNHEY and SMNVEV (reference sequence). The CDR3 is made up of 15 amino acids. Trimming removed 4 bases from V and 7 bases from J, with 20 bases in between. CDR3: CASSSPGKQNWEQYF. The DNA for the CDR3 is TGTGCCAGCAGTTCCCCCGGAAAGCAGAATTGGGAGCAGTACTTC.

This clonotype was seen a handful of times. A much bigger clone sits one base away, suggesting this may be a read error. The chain recombines TRBV12-3 or TRBV12-4 with TRBJ1-5, with D perhaps matching TRBD1 (5 bases). This CDR3 is 15 amino acids long. V was pared by 5 bases and J by 3 bases, with 14 bases between. This CDR3 reads CASSVGSGINQPQHF. In nucleotides, the CDR3 is TGTGCCAGCAGTGTAGGTTCAGGGATCAATCAGCCCCAGCATTTT.

This clonotype showed up just a few times. This sequence joins TRBV13 and TRBJ1-1; no clear D gene. This CDR3 has 13 amino acids. V lost 0 bases and J 6 bases, leaving 8 bases between the germline ends. The germline V gene encodes CDR1 PRHDT and CDR2 FYEKMQ (reference sequence). CDR3: CASSLGLSAEAFF. The CDR3 nucleotides read TGTGCCAGCAGCTTAGGGCTATCGGCTGAAGCTTTCTTT.

The rearrangement links TRBV27 to TRBJ2-2; maybe TRBD2 (6 bases). V gave up 6 bases and J gave up 3 bases, with 26 bases separating them. Germline lookup yields CDR1 MNHEY and CDR2 SMNVEV (reference sequence). The CDR3 is 19 amino acids. The CDR3 DNA is TGTGCCAGCAGGCCAAAGGCCGGGGGAGGACCCACAGACACCGGGGAGCTGTTTTTT. Encoded protein: CASRPKAGGGPTDTGELFF.

At least ten counts were recorded for this clonotype. This chain uses TRBV5-1 with TRBJ1-2; 8 positions match TRBD1. Germline V gives CDR1 SGHRS, CDR2 YFSETQ. V lost 4 bases to trimming and J lost 4 bases; unmatched junction nucleotides: 9. CDR3 length equals 15 residues. CDR3 bases: TGCGCCAGCAGCGGAACCCAGGGGGCTGGCTATGGCTACACCTTC. It encodes CASSGTQGAGYGYTF.

This clonotype occurred a few times. The rearrangement joins TRBV12-3 or TRBV12-4 to TRBJ2-7, with a possible D match to TRBD1 (5 bases). V lost 9 bases and J 3 bases, leaving 12 bases between the germline ends. This CDR3 region has 12 residues. Here the CDR3 reads CASCRVVYEQYF. The CDR3 DNA follows: TGTGCCAGTTGCAGGGTGGTCTACGAGCAGTACTTC.